The sequence of this TCR beta chain was determined in a study of Graves' ophthalmopathy and Graves' hyperthyroidism. Concerning this clonotype: The antigen remains undetermined.

The CDR3 is made up of 16 amino acids. Trimming pared 6 bases from V and 5 bases from J, leaving 22 bases between. Study-level results: Forecasting of ophthalmopathy progression by the model achieved nearly 71% sensitivity and around 77% specificity. Most expanded clonotypes from thyroid (those above 0.001 frequency) were also found in blood.

RNA served as the template for amplifying TCR beta CDR3 regions. An opening RT-PCR round employed HTBI primers and preceded a second-round multiplex PCR. From the multiplex PCR reads, TCRdb called clonotypes with MiXCR, one entry per CDR3 protein. The top ten hold 5.8% of the sample, which has about 150,000 distinct CDR3 sequences, less than 45% seen once. Sequenced material: peripheral blood. The V call is TRBV12-3 or TRBV12-4, the J call TRBJ2-5; maybe TRBD2 (8 bases). This sequence originates from a woman aged 40 to 50 with Graves' ophthalmopathy. CDR3 residues: CASSKPGLGGGETQYF. The CDR3 DNA is TGTGCCAGCAGCAAACCGGGACTAGGGGGCGGGGAGACCCAGTACTTC.